Given below is one T cell receptor beta chain in context. Its cognate antigen is unknown. Germline V lookup: CDR1 ENHRY, CDR2 SYGVKD. V was cut by 1 base and J by 0 bases, with 10 bases left in between. The CDR3 consists of 16 residues. TCRdb's table, derived via immunoSEQ multiplex PCR, lists solely in-frame clones and lacks some. The sample carries fewer than 90,000 clones, around 89% recorded once. This specimen comes from a study of OX40 agonist ivuxolimab in advanced cancers. Study background: The study treated patients with ivuxolimab, an agonistic anti-OX40 (CD134) antibody. Study results and limitations: Clonal expansion in partial responders at 0.1-3.0 mg/kg ranked among the lowest.

Prior autoimmune disease or systemic immunosuppression barred patients. The clonotype comes from an adult with an advanced solid tumor such as melanoma, head and neck, liver or kidney cancer. The rearrangement links TRBV10-3 to TRBJ2-4; the D is unclear. The material sequenced was CD4+ or CD8+ T cells sorted from blood, taken in a trial of the OX40 agonist ivuxolimab. CDR3 sequence (DNA): TGTGCCATCAGTGAGTTGGCACCTCTAGCCAAAAACATTCAGTACTTC. Translated: CAISELAPLAKNIQYF.